What follows are 18 T cell receptor beta chains derived from one specimen sequenced in a study of T cells in localized non-small cell lung cancer. The method was immunoSEQ multiplex PCR; TCRdb's version includes in-frame clones alone and lacks a portion of them. The sample has more than 45,000 clones, 65% to 85% seen once; the top ten hold roughly a sixth. The input for sequencing was peripheral blood mononuclear cells, taken before any cancer treatment. Receptors originate from a man between 40 and 75 years old with stage III lung adenocarcinoma.

The chain carries TRBV5-1 and TRBJ2-3; 7 bases line up with TRBD1. The germline gives CDR1 SGHRS, CDR2 YFSETQ. This CDR3 spans 15 amino acids. V dropped 0 bases and J dropped 4; count of bases not matched to a gene: 5. CDR3 amino acids: CASSLGQGDADTQYF. CDR3 in DNA: TGCGCCAGCAGCTTGGGGCAGGGGGACGCAGATACGCAGTATTTT.

The chain uses TRBV7-3 and TRBJ1-6, with 7 positions matching TRBD1. The CDR3 extends over 14 amino acids. V shed 8 bases, J shed 6 bases, and the junction held 7 bases outside the gene matches. The germline gives CDR1 SGHTA, CDR2 FQGTGA. CDR3: CASSHGTANSPLHF. The CDR3 DNA sequence: TGTGCCAGCTCCCACGGGACAGCTAATTCACCCCTCCACTTT.

CDR3 region: CASTQTGGGMISSGNTIYF. The CDR3 nucleotides read TGTGCCAGTACCCAGACAGGTGGCGGAATGATTAGCTCTGGAAACACCATATATTTT. The V gene is TRBV19, the J gene TRBJ1-3; possibly TRBD1 for D (6 bases). Germline V lookup: CDR1 LNHDA, CDR2 SQIVND (reference sequence). This CDR3 contains 19 residues. V lost 7 bases and J 0 bases, leaving 25 bases between the germline ends.

This clone was seen once. The rearrangement joins TRBV19 to TRBJ1-1; no firm D call. Deletions cut 0 bases from V and 4 bases from J, with 21 bases between. This CDR3 has 18 residues. Germline CDR1 LNHDA, CDR2 SQIVND (reference sequence). CDR3: CASSIDGPLLLFRTEAFF. The CDR3 coding sequence is TGTGCCAGTAGTATAGATGGACCCCTTCTTTTATTCCGCACTGAAGCTTTCTTT.

A few counts support this clone. This chain links TRBV28 with TRBJ1-5; no firm D call. Trimming shortened V by 2 bases and J by 2 bases, and 7 bases separated the two germline ends. Germline CDR1 is MDHEN and CDR2 is SYDVKM. The CDR3 consists of 14 residues. As DNA, the CDR3 is TGTGCCAGCAGTTTAGAGCAGGGCAATCAGCCCCAGCATTTT. This translates into CASSLEQGNQPQHF.

This chain connects TRBV5-1 to TRBJ2-7, with a possible D match to TRBD2 (5 bases). The CDR3 runs to 16 residues. Germline CDR1 SGHRS, CDR2 YFSETQ. Trimming took 0 bases from V and 6 from J, leaving 19 bases between them. The CDR3 reads CASSLGGQEGILEQYF. For the CDR3, the DNA is TGCGCCAGCAGCTTGGGCGGGCAGGAAGGGATTCTCGAGCAGTACTTC.

The CDR3 region has the DNA TGCGCCAGCAGCTCGCAGTTCAATGAGCAGTTCTTC. Protein: CASSSQFNEQFF. V gene TRBV4-1 combines with J gene TRBJ2-1, with no clear D. The CDR3 length is 12 residues. The V end was cut by 5 bases, the J end by 6 bases, with 8 bases between. Germline lookup yields CDR1 MGHRA and CDR2 YSYEKL.

The rearrangement links TRBV4-3 to TRBJ1-5; D ambiguous. Trimming shortened V by 1 base and J by 0 bases, and 4 bases separated the two germline ends. The CDR3 sequence is 14 residues long. Germline-derived CDR1 and CDR2 are LGHNA and YSLEER. CDR3 DNA sequence: TGCGCCAGCAGCCAAGGCGTTAGCAATCAGCCCCAGCATTTT. As protein: CASSQGVSNQPQHF.

The rearrangement links TRBV18 to TRBJ1-3; 8 bases line up with TRBD1. Trimming cost V 3 bases and J 4 bases; bases outside gene matches: 2. Germline V gene sequence: CDR1 KGHSH, CDR2 LQKENI. The CDR3 loop spans 14 amino acids. CDR3 sequence reads: CASSPDRAGNTIYF. DNA for the CDR3: TGTGCCAGCTCACCGGACAGGGCCGGAAACACCATATATTTT.

The rearrangement links TRBV4-2 to TRBJ2-1; D is perhaps TRBD2 (5 bases). The germline V and J ends were trimmed by 4 bases and 0 bases, with 28 bases remaining between them. The CDR3 runs 21 residues. The V gene's germline CDR1 is LGHNA and CDR2 YNFKEQ. The CDR3 DNA follows: TGTGCCAGCAGCCCAGAATCGGGTCGAGGGTACCGCCGAAGCTCCTACAATGAGCAGTTCTTC. It specifies CASSPESGRGYRRSSYNEQFF.

V and J are TRBV29-1 and TRBJ2-7; the D gene is possibly TRBD2 (5 bases). Germline CDR1 SQVTM, CDR2 ANQGSEA. The CDR3 spans 12 residues. Trimming removed 1 base at V and 9 bases at J, with 13 bases between. CDR3 residues: CSVEAEVSGQYF. CDR3 in DNA: TGCAGCGTTGAAGCGGAGGTATCGGGGCAGTACTTC.

V usage is TRBV19 and J usage is TRBJ1-4; D is undetermined. CDR1 is LNHDA and CDR2 is SQIVND in the germline V gene (reference sequence). The CDR3 consists of 13 residues. V lost 4 bases to trimming and J lost 8 bases, with 11 bases between them. In nucleotides, the CDR3 is TGTGCCAGTAGTACCAATACCTTCGAAAAACTGTTTTTT. This translates into CASSTNTFEKLFF.

This chain uses TRBV9 with TRBJ2-1; D unclear. This CDR3 has 13 amino acids. V was clipped by 3 bases and J by 2 bases, with 6 bases between them. In germline, CDR1 is SGDLS, CDR2 YYNGEE. The CDR3 protein is CASSEGPYNEQFF. The CDR3 coding sequence is TGTGCCAGCAGCGAGGGTCCCTACAATGAGCAGTTCTTC.

This clone was detected only once. V usage is TRBV25-1 and J usage is TRBJ2-3; 7 bases match TRBD1. The CDR3 consists of 14 residues. V lost 10 bases to trimming and J lost 2 bases; unmatched junction nucleotides: 9. Germline V gene sequence: CDR1 MGHDK, CDR2 SYGVNS. The DNA of the CDR3 is TGTGCCACTCATCGACAGGGAAACACAGATACGCAGTATTTT. This translates into CATHRQGNTDTQYF.

Worth noting for this clone: At one of its ends the junction is not consistent with the germline gene, which may arise from a read error. The J gene is TRBJ2-5, the V gene TRBV7-3; 7 bases line up with TRBD2. The CDR3 is made up of 15 amino acids. In germline, CDR1 is SGHTA, CDR2 FQGTGA. CDR3 amino acids: CASSAQGGAQGTQYF. CDR3 coding DNA: TGTGCCAGCAGCGCCCAGGGAGGGGCGCAAGGGACCCAGTACTTC.

The chain uses TRBV11-3 and TRBJ2-2; D is perhaps TRBD1 (5 bases). The CDR3 length is 15 residues. Germline lookup yields CDR1 SGHNT and CDR2 YENEEA. V was pared by 2 bases and J by 3 bases, with 10 bases between. The CDR3 protein is CASSLRGSHTGELFF. CDR3 coding DNA: TGTGCCAGCAGCTTAAGGGGCAGTCACACCGGGGAGCTGTTTTTT.

V usage is TRBV11-3 and J usage is TRBJ2-2; D is ambiguous. V dropped 5 bases and J dropped 0 bases, with 10 bases sitting between them. Germline CDR1 SGHNT, CDR2 YENEEA. The CDR3 has 15 amino acids. For the CDR3, the DNA is TGTGCCAGCAGCCCCGGTGGGGCGAACACCGGGGAGCTGTTTTTT. Translated, it gives CASSPGGANTGELFF.

The chain links TRBV29-1 to TRBJ1-6, with 7 bases that match TRBD1. Germline V gives CDR1 SQVTM, CDR2 ANQGSEA. CDR3 length equals 13 residues. Trimming took 5 bases from V and 10 from J; bases not matched to a gene: 8. This chain's CDR3 is CSVRRGQGSPLHF. CDR3 nucleotide sequence: TGCAGCGTTCGAAGGGGGCAAGGATCACCCCTCCACTTT.